This T cell receptor beta chain was observed in a study of cytomegalovirus exposure and HLA in healthy donors. General study findings and limits: In a later analysis, first-cohort TCR clusters were found to tend to co-occur in the 95 to 150 validation repertoires. Reported performance of the classifier showed diagnosis of cytomegalovirus status with high specificity and sensitivity.

This table comes from immunoSEQ multiplex PCR, and its TCRdb copy is limited to in-frame clones, with some not included. The sample lists 160,000 or so clones, about 86% occurring once. Trimming pared 6 bases from V and 7 bases from J, leaving 15 bases between. Per the germline V gene, CDR1 is SQVTM and CDR2 is ANQGSEA. The CDR3 extends over 12 amino acids. Note on this clone: Its antigen is still unknown.

This TCR derives from a woman in her twenties or thirties in good health and CMV-seronegative. Sequenced input: PBMCs. The chain carries TRBV29-1 and TRBJ1-1, with a weak D call TRBD1 (6 bases). CDR3 bases: TGCAGCGTCGCCACAGGGAGCGGTGAAGCTTTCTTT. It yields the protein CSVATGSGEAFF.